Included here is one TCR beta chain sequence, with context. This clonotype was counted ten times or more. Its antigen remains undetermined. No base quality values were provided; no much bigger clone lies one nucleotide off. This record comes from a study of T cells in Graves' hyperthyroidism and ophthalmopathy (dated by TCRdb to between 2018 and 2020). At the level of the whole study: Peripheral blood samples were taken at the time of initial diagnosis, prior to any treatment. A discovery cohort of roughly 96 patients, approximately 45 with Graves' ophthalmopathy and about 58 with stable Graves' hyperthyroidism, was used to find distinguishing TCR V-J signatures. Prospective prediction of ophthalmopathy was tested in an independent validation cohort of fewer than 20 hyperthyroidism patients and approximately 17 patients who later progressed to ophthalmopathy. The 100 or so discovery patients were divided at random into training and test sets in a 7:3 ratio. In addition, the study compared T-cell repertoires in thyroid tissue and in blood from several Graves' hyperthyroidism patients. Following sampling, methimazole starting at 30 mg daily was given to hyperthyroidism patients, and high-dose intravenous methylprednisolone was given to ophthalmopathy patients. According to the paper, TCR Vbeta CDR3 sequencing was carried out on 120 to 150 peripheral blood samples, which came from 40 to 45 ophthalmopathy, 80 or so hyperthyroidism and approximately 17 progressor patients.

In the ophthalmopathy patients, disease was moderately to severely active, with a Clinical Activity Score of 3 or more, a NOSPECS grade of 4 or more, and a duration of less than 3 months. Patients with uncontrolled infections, other autoimmune diseases, pregnancy or lactation were excluded. Clinical symptoms, serum thyroxine and TRAb, thyroid ultrasound, and orbital computed tomography formed the basis for the diagnoses. Ficoll-Paque density gradient centrifugation was used to isolate PBMCs from 8.5 to 10 ml of fresh peripheral blood. Total RNA was extracted with Trizol reagent, and quality was checked on an Agilent 2100 Bioanalyzer. The TCR beta CDR3 regions were amplified from the RNA transcripts. A first-round RT-PCR of the TCR CDR3 used the HTBI primer set with the Qiagen OneStep RT-PCR kit. The libraries were constructed in a second round of multiplex PCR and then size-selected and purified. The libraries were sequenced on an Illumina HiSeq2000 using paired-end 100 bp reads. Turning to the authors' computational methods: SOAPnuke was used to process the raw data, with reads discarded if the reads contained adapters or uncalled bases, had a mean Phred below 15, or lacked an exact constant-primer or identifier match. COPE v1.2.5 was used to merge high-quality paired reads, and clonotypes were defined as unique nucleotide sequences. MiTCR v1.1 was used to align the clonotypes against IMGT TRBV, TRBD and TRBJ reference segments. The analysis included only V-J combinations with a frequency above 0.0001, which together covered approximately 99% of the repertoires. The TCS score was defined as the ratio of F50 (clonal expansion) to E x V (chaos), calculated using BLOSUM62-based TCRdist between CDR3 peptides within each V-J. Welch's t-statistics and random forest reduced around 550 V-J features to about 13, which were used in a naive Bayes classifier (R e1071). TCRdb's own reprocessing of the public reads used fastp at Q25 and MiXCR and kept productive beta chains. Rows are combined by CDR3 protein, so each entry shows the most common genes and DNA. These V and J calls derive from TCRdb rather than the authors' analysis. The sample table shows a few hundred thousand distinct CDR3 sequences, and about 15% are seen once. Of the sample, around 20% is held by the ten largest clones.

Based on the germline V gene, the CDR1 and CDR2 sequences are SGHAT and FQNNGV. The CDR3 spans 15 residues, from the cysteine through the phenylalanine. Solely the CDR3 DNA is kept, with 45 bases framed from the first base. V loses 1 base, J loses 2 bases, and the germline ends lie 8 bases apart. What the authors observed across the whole study: In validation, the model predicted progression to ophthalmopathy with just under 71% sensitivity and about 72% specificity, a median of around six months before onset. No statistical method was used to fix the sample size in advance, and group allocation was not hidden from the investigators. Ophthalmopathy was separated from stable hyperthyroidism by a 13 V-J signature model, with about 88% sensitivity and around 81% specificity obtained in cross-validation and 80%/75% obtained in testing. Most expanded thyroid clonotypes (frequency above 0.001) were also found in blood, which suggests that blood repertoires may mirror thyroid immune responses.

The chain couples TRBV11-2 to TRBJ1-4; the D gene is unclear. This TCR came from a woman aged 25 to 39 with Graves' ophthalmopathy. The sequencing input was blood. CDR3 reads: CASSLGIGTNEKLFF. The nucleotide sequence is given as TGTGCCAGCAGCTTAGGCATCGGGACTAATGAAAAACTGTTTTTT.